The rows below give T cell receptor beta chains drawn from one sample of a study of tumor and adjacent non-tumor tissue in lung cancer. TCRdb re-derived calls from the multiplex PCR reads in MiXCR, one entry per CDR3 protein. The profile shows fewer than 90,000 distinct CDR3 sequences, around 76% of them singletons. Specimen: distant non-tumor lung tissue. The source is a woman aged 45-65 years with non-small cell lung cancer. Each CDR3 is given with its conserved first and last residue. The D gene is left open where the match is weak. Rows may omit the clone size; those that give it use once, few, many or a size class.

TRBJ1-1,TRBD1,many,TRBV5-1,TGCGCCAGCAGCATAGGCCACGGGACAGCATTTAACACTGAAGCTTTCTTT,CASSIGHGTAFNTEAFF
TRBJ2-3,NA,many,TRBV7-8,TGTGCCAGCAGCTCCACCCTAACCTCCACAGATACGCAGTATTTT,CASSSTLTSTDTQYF
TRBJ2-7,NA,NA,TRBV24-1,TGTACCACCAGGGAAGAGTTCACCTACGAGCAGTACTTC,CTTREEFTYEQYF
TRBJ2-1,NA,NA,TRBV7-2,TGTGCCAGCAGCTTAGGCCACATACTAGAGAATGAGCAGTTCTTC,CASSLGHILENEQFF
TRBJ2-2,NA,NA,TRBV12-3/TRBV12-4,NA,CAGSLGIGQTPGSCFF
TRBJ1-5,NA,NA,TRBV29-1,TGCAGCGTTAAAACGTTACAAGGTCAGCCCCAGCATTTT,CSVKTLQGQPQHF
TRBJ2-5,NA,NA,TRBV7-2,TGTGCCAACAGATATGCCATGGGCGGTCAAGAGACCCAGTACTTC,CANRYAMGGQETQYF
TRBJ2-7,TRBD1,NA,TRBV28,TGTGCCAGCAGTTCCAACCGGGACAGGGGCGCGCTTGAACAGTACTTC,CASSSNRDRGALEQYF
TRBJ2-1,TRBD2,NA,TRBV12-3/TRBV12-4,TGTGCCAGCACTTTACAGCGGGAGGTTGGGTGTGAGCAGTTCTTC,CASTLQREVGCEQFF
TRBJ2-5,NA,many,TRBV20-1,TGCAGTGCTAGAGATTCTGCCACGGGATGGGAGACCCAGTACTTC,CSARDSATGWETQYF
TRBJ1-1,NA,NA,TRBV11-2,TGTGCCAGCAGCTTAGGCGTGCCCAAAGGTATGATCACTGAAGCTCTCTTT,CASSLGVPKGMITEALF
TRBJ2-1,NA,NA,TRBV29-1,TGCAGCGCCAAGAAGCGTGAGGGAGGTCAGCGGTTCTTC,CSAKKREGGQRFF
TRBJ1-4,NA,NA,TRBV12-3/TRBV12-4,TGTACCAGCAGATCCCCGACGACGTTTGGACCGGTCCTGACTGAAAAACTGTTTTTT,CTSRSPTTFGPVLTEKLFF
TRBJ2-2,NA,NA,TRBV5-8,TGTACCAGCAGCTTGGCCAGACTTACCGGGGAGCTGTTTTTT,CTSSLARLTGELFF
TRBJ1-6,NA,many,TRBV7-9,TGTGCCAGCAGCTTGGGGCGGGACATTAATTCACCCCTCCACTTT,CASSLGRDINSPLHF
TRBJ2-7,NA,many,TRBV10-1,TGCGCCAGCAGTGAGACCCGAGGGGGATCCGCCTACGAGCAGTACTTC,CASSETRGGSAYEQYF
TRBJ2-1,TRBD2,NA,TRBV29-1,TGCAGCTTTTTAGGCGGGCGGGGGATGAGCTTCTACAATGAGCAGTTCTTC,CSFLGGRGMSFYNEQFF
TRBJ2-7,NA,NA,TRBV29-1,TGCATCGTCCTGGCAGCTCCCACCTACGAGCAGTACTTC,CIVLAAPTYEQYF
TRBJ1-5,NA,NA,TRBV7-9,TGTGCTAGCAGCTCCGAACTAACAGGGCATCAACCCCAGCATTTT,CASSSELTGHQPQHF
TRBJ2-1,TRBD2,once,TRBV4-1,TGCGTCAGCAGCCATTCGGGACTAGCGGGAGGGCCAAGATACAATGAGGAGTTCTTC,CVSSHSGLAGGPRYNEEFF
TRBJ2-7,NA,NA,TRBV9,TGTGCCAGCAGCCCCCCCTCCTACGAGCAGTACTTC,CASSPPSYEQYF
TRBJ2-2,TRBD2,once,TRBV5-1,TGCGCCAGCAGTTCAGGACTAGCGGGACCCGCACCGGGGAGCTGTTTT,CASSSGLAGPAPGSCF
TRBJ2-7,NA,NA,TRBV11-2,TGTGTCAACAACCTGACAGACACTGCCTACGAGCAGTACTTC,CVNNLTDTAYEQYF
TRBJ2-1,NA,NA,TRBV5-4,TGTGCCAGCAACTTCTTAACGTCTCCTTCCTACAATGAGCAGTTCTTC,CASNFLTSPSYNEQFF
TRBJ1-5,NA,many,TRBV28,TGTGCCAGCTCCTCCAGGTGGAGGGGCAATCAGCCCCAGCATTTT,CASSSRWRGNQPQHF
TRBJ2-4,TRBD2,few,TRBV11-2,TGTGCCAGCAACCCCGGACTAGCGGGAGACATTCAGTACTTC,CASNPGLAGDIQYF
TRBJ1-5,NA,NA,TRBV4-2,TGTACCAGCAGCCAAGACCTCACAAGTAGTCAGCCCCAGCATTTT,CTSSQDLTSSQPQHF
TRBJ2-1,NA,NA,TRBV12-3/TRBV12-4,TGTGCCAGCATCCACCCACTGAGCTCCTACATTGAGCAGTTCTTC,CASIHPLSSYIEQFF
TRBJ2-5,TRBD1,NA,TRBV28,TGTGCCAGCGGCAAGGGACAGGGCCAAGAGACCCAGTACTTC,CASGKGQGQETQYF
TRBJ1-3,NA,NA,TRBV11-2,TGCGCCAGCAGCTTATACTCCCGTACTGCCTACTCTGGAAACACCATATATTTT,CASSLYSRTAYSGNTIYF
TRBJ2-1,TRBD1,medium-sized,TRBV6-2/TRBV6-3,TGTGCCAGCAGACAGGGGACCTACAATGAGCAGTTCTTC,CASRQGTYNEQFF
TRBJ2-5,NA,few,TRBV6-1,TGTGCTAGCAGTCTGACACGGTCAGAGATCCAGTACTTC,CASSLTRSEIQYF
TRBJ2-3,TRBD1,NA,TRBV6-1,TGTGCCAGCAGTGAGTTTGCAGGGGGCGGAACAGATACGCAGTTTTTT,CASSEFAGGGTDTQFF
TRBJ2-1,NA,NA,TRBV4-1,TGCGTAAGCAGCCAAGCGGTATGCGCTGAGCAGTTCTTT,CVSSQAVCAEQFF
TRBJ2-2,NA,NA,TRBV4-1,TGTGCCAGCAGCCAAGAAGGAGGTCTAGTGACCGAGGAGCTGTCTTTT,CASSQEGGLVTEELSF
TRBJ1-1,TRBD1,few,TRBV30,TGTGCCTGGAGCTGGGGACAGGGATACACTGAAGCTTTCTTT,CAWSWGQGYTEAFF
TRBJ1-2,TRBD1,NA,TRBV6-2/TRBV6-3,TGTGTCAGCAGGTACAGGGGGCGCGACGCCTATGGCTACACTTTC,CVSRYRGRDAYGYTF
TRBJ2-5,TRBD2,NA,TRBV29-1,TGCAGCCTCCGACTAGCGAGTGGATTACAAGAGACCCAGTACTTC,CSLRLASGLQETQYF
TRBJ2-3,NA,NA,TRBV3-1,TGTGCCAGCGGCACCCAAAGGGATACGCAGTATTTT,CASGTQRDTQYF
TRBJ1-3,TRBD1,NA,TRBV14,TGTGCCAGCAGCCAGGACAGGACACTGATAAACACCATATTTTTT,CASSQDRTLINTIFF